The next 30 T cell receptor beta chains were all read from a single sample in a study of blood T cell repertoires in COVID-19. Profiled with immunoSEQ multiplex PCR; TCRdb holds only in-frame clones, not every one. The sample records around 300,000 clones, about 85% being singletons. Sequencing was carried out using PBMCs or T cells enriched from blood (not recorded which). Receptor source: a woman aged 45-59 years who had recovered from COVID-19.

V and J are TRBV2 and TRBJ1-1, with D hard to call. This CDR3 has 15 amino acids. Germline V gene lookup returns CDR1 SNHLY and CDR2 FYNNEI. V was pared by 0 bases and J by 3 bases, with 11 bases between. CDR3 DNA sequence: TGTGCCAGCAGTGAAGCCCGAGGGCCGGACACTGAAGCTTTCTTT. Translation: CASSEARGPDTEAFF.

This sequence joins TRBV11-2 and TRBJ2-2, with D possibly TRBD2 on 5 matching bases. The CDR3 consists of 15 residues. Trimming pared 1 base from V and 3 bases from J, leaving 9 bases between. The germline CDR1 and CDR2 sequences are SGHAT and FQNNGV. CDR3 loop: CASSLAGFHTGELFF. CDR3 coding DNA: TGTGCCAGCAGCTTAGCGGGGTTCCACACCGGGGAGCTGTTTTTT.

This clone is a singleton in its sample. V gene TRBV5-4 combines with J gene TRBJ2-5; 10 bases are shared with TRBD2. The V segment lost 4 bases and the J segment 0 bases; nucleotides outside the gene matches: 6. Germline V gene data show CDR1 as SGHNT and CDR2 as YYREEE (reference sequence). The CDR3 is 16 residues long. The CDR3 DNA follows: TGTGCCAGCAGCCTTAAAGCGGGAGGGTACCAAGAGACCCAGTACTTC. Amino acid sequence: CASSLKAGGYQETQYF.

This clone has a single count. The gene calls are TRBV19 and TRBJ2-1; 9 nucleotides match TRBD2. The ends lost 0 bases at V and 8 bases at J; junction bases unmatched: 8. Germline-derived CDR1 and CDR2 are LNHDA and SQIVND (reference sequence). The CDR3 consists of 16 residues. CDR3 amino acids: CASSIEKSGRKYEQFF. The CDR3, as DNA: TGTGCCAGTAGTATAGAGAAGAGCGGGAGGAAGTATGAGCAGTTCTTC.

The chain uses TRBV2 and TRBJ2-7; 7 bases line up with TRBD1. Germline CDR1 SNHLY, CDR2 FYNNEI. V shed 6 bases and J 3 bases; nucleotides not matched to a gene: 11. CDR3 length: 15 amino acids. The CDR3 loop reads CASRMEGGVIYEQYF. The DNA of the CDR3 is TGTGCCAGCAGGATGGAAGGGGGCGTAATCTACGAGCAGTACTTC.

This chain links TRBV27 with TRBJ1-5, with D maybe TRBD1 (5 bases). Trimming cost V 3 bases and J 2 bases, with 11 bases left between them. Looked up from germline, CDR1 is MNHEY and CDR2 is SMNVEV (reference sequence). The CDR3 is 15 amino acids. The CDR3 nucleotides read TGTGCCAGCAGTTTCTTTTCAGGGCGCAATCAGCCCCAGCATTTT. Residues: CASSFFSGRNQPQHF.

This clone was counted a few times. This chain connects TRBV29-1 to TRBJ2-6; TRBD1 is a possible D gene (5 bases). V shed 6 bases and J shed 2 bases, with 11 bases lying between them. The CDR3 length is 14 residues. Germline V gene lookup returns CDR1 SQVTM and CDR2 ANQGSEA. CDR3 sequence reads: CSVDRDAGANVLTF. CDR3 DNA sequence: TGCAGCGTCGACAGAGATGCTGGGGCCAACGTCCTGACTTTC. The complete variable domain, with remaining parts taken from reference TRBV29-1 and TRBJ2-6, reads SAVISQKPSRDICQRGTSLTIQCQVDSQVTMMFWYRQQPGQSLTLIATANQGSEATYESGFVIDKFPISRPNLTFSTLTVSNMSPEDSSIYLCSVDRDAGANVLTFGAGSRLTVL.

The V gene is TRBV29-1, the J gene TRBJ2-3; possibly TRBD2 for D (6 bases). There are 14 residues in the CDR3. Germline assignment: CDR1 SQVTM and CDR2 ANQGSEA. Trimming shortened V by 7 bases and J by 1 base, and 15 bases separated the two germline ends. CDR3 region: CSAYLAIGTDTQYF. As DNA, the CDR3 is TGCAGCGCCTACCTAGCGATCGGCACAGATACGCAGTATTTT.

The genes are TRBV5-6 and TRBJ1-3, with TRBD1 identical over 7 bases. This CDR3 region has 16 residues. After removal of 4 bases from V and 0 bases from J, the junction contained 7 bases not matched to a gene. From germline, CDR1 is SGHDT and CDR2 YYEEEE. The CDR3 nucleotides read TGTGCCAGCAGCCGGGGACAGCGACTCTCTGGAAACACCATATATTTT. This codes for CASSRGQRLSGNTIYF.

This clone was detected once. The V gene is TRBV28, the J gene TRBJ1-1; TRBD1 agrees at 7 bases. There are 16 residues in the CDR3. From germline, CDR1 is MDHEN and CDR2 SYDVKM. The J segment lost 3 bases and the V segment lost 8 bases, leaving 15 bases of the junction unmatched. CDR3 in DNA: TGTGCCAGCCCTCGAACAGGGGTCGGTGACTACACTGAAGCTTTCTTT. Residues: CASPRTGVGDYTEAFF. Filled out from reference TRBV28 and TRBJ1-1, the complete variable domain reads DVKVTQSSRYLVKRTGEKVFLECVQDMDHENMFWYRQDPGLGLRLIYFSYDVKMKEKGDIPEGYSVSREKKERFSLILESASTNQTSMYLCASPRTGVGDYTEAFFGQGTRLTVV.

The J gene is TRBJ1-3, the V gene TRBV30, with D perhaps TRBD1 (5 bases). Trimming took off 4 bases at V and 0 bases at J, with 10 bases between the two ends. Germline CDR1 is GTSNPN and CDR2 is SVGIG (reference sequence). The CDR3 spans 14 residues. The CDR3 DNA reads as TGTGCCTGGAAGGACACGCGCTCTGGAAACACCATATATTTT. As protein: CAWKDTRSGNTIYF.

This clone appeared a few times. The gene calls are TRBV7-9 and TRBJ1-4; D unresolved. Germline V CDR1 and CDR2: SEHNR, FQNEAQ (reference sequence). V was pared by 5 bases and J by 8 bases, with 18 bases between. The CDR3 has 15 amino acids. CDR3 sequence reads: CASSRGRADHEKLFF. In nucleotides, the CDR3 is TGTGCCAGCAGCCGCGGGAGAGCGGACCACGAAAAACTGTTTTTT.

CDR3 sequence: CASSLTSGTFKTGELFF. DNA for the CDR3: TGTGCCAGTAGTTTGACTAGCGGAACTTTCAAAACCGGGGAGCTGTTTTTT. The rearrangement links TRBV19 to TRBJ2-2; 9 positions agree with TRBD2. CDR1 and CDR2 (germline): LNHDA, SQIVND (reference sequence). The V gene end was trimmed by 5 bases and the J gene end by 5 bases; junction bases not matched to a gene: 12. This CDR3 is 17 amino acids long. The full variable domain, completed using reference TRBV19 and TRBJ2-2, is DGGITQSPKYLFRKEGQNVTLSCEQNLNHDAMYWYRQDPGQGLRLIYYSQIVNDFQKGDIAEGYSVSREKKESFPLTVTSAQKNPTAFYLCASSLTSGTFKTGELFFGEGSRLTVL.

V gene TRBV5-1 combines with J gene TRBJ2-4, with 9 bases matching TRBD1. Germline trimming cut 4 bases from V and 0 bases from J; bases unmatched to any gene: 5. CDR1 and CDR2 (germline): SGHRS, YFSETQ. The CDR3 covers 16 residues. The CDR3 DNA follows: TGCGCCAGCAGCAGGACAGGGGACCTAGCCAAAAACATTCAGTACTTC. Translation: CASSRTGDLAKNIQYF.

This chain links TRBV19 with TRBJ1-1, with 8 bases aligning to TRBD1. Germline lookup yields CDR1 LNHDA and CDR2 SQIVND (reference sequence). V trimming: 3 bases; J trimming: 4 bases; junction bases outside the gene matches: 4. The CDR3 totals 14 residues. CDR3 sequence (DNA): TGTGCCAGTAGTATCAGGGGGCGACCCACTGAAGCTTTCTTT. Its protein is CASSIRGRPTEAFF.

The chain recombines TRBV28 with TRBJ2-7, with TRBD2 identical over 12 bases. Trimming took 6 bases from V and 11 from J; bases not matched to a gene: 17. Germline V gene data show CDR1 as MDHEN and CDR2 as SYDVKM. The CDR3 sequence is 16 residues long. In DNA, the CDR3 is TGTGCCAGCAGGCCGGGGGGACTAGCGGGCCCGGGGGGGGAGTACTTC. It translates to CASRPGGLAGPGGEYF.

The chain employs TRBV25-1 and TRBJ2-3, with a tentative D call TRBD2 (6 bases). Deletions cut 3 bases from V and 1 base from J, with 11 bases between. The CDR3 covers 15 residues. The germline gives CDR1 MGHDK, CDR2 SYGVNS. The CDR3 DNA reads TGTGCCAGCAGTGAGTACACGGGAGGCACAGATACGCAGTATTTT. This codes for CASSEYTGGTDTQYF.

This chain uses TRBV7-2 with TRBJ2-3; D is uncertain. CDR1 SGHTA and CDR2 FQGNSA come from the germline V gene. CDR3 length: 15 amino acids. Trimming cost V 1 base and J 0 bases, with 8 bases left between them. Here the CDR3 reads CASSLVQLSTDTQYF. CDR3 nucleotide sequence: TGTGCCAGCAGCTTAGTACAGTTGAGCACAGATACGCAGTATTTT.

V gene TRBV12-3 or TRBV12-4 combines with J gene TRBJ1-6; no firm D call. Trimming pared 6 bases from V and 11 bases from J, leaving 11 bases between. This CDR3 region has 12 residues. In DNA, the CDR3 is TGTGCCAGCAGCCTCGACATCCCACCCCTCCACTTT. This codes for CASSLDIPPLHF.

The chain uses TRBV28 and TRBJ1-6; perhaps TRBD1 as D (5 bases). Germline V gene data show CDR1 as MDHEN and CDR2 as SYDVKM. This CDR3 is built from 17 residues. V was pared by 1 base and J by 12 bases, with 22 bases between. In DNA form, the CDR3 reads TGTGCCAGCAGTTTATTCTTGGGGCGAGGTATATGGGGACCCCTCCACTTT. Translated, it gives CASSLFLGRGIWGPLHF.

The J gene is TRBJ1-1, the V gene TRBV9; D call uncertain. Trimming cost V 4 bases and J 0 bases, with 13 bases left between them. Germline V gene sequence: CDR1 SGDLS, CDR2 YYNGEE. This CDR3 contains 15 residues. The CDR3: CASSPQSHLNTEAFF. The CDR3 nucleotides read TGTGCCAGCAGCCCCCAAAGCCATCTGAACACTGAAGCTTTCTTT.

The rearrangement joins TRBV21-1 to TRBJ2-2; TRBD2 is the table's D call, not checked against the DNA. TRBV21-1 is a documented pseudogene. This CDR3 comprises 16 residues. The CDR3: CASSTTLAGNTGELFF. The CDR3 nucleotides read TGTGCCAGCAGCACAACACTAGCCGGGAACACCGGGGAGCTGTTTTTT.

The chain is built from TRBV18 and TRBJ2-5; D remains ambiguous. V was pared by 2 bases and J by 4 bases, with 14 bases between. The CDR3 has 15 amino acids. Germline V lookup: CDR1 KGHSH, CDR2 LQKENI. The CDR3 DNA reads TGTGCCAGCTCACCATCTCATACCGAGTCAGAGACCCAGTACTTC. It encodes CASSPSHTESETQYF.

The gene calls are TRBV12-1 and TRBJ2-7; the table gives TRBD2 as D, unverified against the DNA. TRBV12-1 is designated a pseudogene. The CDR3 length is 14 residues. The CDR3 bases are TGTGCCAGCAGCTTCACGGCGGAATCCTACGAGCAGTACTTC. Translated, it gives CASSFTAESYEQYF.

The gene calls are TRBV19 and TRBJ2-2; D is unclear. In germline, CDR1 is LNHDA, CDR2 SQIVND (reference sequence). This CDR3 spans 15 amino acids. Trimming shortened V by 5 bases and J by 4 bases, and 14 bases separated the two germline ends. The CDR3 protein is CASSYLGQPTGELFF. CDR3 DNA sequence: TGTGCCAGTAGTTATCTGGGCCAACCCACCGGGGAGCTGTTTTTT.

CDR3: CASSARDRGVDEQFF. In nucleotides, the CDR3 is TGTGCCAGCAGCGCCCGGGACAGGGGTGTTGATGAGCAGTTCTTC. The V call is TRBV11-1, the J call TRBJ2-1, with 10 nucleotides matching TRBD1. The junction had 9 bases not matched to a gene; V was cut back by 5 bases and J by 8 bases. The CDR3 contains 15 residues. CDR1 is SGHAT, CDR2 FQDESV, per germline (reference sequence).

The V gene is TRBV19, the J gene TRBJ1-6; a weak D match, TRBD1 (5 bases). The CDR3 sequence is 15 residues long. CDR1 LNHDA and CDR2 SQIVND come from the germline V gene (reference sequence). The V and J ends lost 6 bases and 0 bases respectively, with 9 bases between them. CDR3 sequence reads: CASRPDTSYNSPLHF. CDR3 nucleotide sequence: TGTGCCAGTAGACCGGACACCTCCTATAATTCACCCCTCCACTTT.

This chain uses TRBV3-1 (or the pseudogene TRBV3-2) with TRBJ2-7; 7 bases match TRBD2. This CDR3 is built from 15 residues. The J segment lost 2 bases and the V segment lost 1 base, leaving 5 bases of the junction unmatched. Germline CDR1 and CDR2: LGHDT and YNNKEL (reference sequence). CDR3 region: CASSQASGGTYEQYF. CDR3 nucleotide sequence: TGTGCCAGCAGCCAAGCTAGCGGAGGTACCTACGAGCAGTACTTC.

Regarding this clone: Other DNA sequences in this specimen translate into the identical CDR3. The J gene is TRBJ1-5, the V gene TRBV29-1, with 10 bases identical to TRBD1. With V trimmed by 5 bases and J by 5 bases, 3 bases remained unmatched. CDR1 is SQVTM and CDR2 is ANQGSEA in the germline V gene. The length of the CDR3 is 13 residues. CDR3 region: CSVRDRGDQPQHF. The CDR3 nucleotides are TGCAGCGTTCGGGACAGGGGAGATCAGCCCCAGCATTTT.

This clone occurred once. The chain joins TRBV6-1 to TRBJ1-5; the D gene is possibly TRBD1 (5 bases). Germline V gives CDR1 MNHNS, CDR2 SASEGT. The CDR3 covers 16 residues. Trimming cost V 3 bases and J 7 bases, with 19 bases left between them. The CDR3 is CASSDPGKPGGQPQHF. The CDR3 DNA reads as TGTGCCAGCAGTGACCCAGGGAAGCCAGGTGGGCAGCCCCAGCATTTT.